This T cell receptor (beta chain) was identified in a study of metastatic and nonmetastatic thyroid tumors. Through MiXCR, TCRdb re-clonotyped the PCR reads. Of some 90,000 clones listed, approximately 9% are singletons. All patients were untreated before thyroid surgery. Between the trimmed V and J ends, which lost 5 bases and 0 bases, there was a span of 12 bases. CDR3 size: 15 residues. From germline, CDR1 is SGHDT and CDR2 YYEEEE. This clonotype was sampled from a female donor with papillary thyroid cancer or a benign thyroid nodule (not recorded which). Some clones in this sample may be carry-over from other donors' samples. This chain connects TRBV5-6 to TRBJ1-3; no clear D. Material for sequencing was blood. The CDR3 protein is CASRPRTASGNTIYF. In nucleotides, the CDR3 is TGTGCCAGCAGACCTAGGACGGCCTCTGGAAACACCATATATTTT.